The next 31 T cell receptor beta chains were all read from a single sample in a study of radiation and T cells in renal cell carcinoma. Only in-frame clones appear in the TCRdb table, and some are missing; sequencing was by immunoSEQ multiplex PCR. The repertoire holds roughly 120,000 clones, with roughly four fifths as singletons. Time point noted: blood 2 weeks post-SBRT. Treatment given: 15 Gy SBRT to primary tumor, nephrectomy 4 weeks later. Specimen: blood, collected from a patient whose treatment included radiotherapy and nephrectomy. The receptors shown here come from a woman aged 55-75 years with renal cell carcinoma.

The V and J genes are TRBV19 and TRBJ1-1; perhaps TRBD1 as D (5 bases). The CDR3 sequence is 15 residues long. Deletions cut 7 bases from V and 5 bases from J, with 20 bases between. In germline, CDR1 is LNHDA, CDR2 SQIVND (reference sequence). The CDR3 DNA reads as TGTGCCAGTATCGAAACCCCTGGGGGGGTGACTGAAGCTTTCTTT. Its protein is CASIETPGGVTEAFF.

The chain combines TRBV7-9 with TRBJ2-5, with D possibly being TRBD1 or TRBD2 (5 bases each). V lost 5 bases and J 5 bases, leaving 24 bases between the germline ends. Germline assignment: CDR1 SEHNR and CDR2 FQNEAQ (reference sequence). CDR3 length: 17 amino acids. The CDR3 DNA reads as TGTGCCAGCAGCCTGGGGGAACGACAGACAGTCCATGAGACCCAGTACTTC. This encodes CASSLGERQTVHETQYF.

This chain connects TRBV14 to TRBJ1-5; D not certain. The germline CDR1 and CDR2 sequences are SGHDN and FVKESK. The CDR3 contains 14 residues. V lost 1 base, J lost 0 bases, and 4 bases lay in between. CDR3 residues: CASSQAVSNQPQHF. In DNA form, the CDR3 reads TGTGCCAGCAGCCAAGCTGTTAGCAATCAGCCCCAGCATTTT.

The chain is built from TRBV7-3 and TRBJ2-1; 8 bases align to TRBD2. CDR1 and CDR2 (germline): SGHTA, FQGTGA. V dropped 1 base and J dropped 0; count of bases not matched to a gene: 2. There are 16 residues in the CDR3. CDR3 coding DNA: TGTGCCAGCAGCTTAAATAGCGGGACCTCCTACAATGAGCAGTTCTTC. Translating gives CASSLNSGTSYNEQFF.

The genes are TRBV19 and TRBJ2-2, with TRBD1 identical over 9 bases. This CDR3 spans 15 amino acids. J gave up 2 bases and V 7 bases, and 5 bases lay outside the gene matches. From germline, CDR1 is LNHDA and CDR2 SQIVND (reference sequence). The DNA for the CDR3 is TGTGCCAGTAACGCGGGACAGGGTAACACCGGGGAGCTGTTTTTT. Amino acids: CASNAGQGNTGELFF. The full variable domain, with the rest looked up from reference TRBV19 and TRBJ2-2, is DGGITQSPKYLFRKEGQNVTLSCEQNLNHDAMYWYRQDPGQGLRLIYYSQIVNDFQKGDIAEGYSVSREKKESFPLTVTSAQKNPTAFYLCASNAGQGNTGELFFGEGSRLTVL.

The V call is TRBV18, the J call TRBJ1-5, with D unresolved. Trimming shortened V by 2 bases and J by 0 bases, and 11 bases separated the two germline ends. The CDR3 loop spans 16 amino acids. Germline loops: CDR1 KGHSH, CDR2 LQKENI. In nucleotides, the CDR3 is TGTGCCAGCTCACCAGCCCTGGCTCCTAGCAATCAGCCCCAGCATTTT. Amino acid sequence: CASSPALAPSNQPQHF.

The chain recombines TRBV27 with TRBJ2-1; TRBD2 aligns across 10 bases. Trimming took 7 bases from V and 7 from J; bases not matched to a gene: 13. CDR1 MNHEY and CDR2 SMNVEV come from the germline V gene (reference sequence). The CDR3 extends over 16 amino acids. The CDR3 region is CASKETSGSFRNEQFF. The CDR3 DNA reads TGTGCCAGCAAAGAGACTAGCGGGTCCTTTAGGAATGAGCAGTTCTTC.

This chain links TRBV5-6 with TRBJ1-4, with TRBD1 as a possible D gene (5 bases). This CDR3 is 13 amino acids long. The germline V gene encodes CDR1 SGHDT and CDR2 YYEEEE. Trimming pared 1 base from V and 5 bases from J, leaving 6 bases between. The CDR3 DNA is TGTGCCAGCAGCTTGCGGGGGAATGAAAAACTGTTTTTT. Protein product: CASSLRGNEKLFF.

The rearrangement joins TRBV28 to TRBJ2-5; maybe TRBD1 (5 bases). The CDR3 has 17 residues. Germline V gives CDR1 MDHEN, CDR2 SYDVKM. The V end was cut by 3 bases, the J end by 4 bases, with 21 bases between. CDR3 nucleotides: TGTGCCAGCAGTTTGTTAATAGGGCAGGGTGATGGAGAGACCCAGTACTTC. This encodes CASSLLIGQGDGETQYF.

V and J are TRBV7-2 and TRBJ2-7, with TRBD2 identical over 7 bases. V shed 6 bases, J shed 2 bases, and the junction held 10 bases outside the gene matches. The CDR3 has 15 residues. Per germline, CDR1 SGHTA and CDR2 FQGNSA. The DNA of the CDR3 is TGTGCCAGCAGTCCGGCCGGGGCGGGGGCCTACGAGCAGTACTTC. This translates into CASSPAGAGAYEQYF.

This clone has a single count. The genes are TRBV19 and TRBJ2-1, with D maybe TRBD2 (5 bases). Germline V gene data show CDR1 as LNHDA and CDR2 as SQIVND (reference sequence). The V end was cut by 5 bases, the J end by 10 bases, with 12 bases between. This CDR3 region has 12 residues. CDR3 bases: TGTGCCAGTAGTTATAGGACGGGGGAGCAGTTCTTC. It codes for CASSYRTGEQFF.

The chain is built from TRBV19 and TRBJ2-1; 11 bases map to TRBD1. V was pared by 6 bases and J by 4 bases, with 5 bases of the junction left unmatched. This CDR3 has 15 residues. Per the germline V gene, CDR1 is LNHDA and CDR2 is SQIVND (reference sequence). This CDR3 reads CASRSGTGGYNEQFF. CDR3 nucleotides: TGTGCCAGTAGGTCCGGGACAGGGGGGTACAATGAGCAGTTCTTC.

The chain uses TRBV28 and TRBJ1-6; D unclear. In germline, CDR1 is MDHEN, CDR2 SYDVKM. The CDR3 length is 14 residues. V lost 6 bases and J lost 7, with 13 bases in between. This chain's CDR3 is CASSPPGENSPLHF. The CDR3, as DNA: TGTGCCAGCAGCCCTCCAGGAGAGAATTCACCCCTCCACTTT.

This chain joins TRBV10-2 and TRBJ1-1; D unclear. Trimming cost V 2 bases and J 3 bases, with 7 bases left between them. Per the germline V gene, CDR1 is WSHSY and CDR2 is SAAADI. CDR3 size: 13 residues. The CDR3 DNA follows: TGCGCCAGCAGTGAGAGCGGGGACACTGAAGCTTTCTTT. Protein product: CASSESGDTEAFF.

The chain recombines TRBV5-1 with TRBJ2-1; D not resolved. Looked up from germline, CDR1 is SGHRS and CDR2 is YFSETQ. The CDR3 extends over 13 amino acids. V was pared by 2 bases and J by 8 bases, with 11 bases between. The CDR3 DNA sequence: TGCGCCAGCAGCTTAAACTTAGGATATGAGCAGTTCTTC. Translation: CASSLNLGYEQFF.

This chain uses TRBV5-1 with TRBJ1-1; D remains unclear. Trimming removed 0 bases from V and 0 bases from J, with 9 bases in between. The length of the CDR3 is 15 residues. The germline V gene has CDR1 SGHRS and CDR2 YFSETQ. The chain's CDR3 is CASSLGGHLNTEAFF. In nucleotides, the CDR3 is TGCGCCAGCAGCTTGGGAGGCCATCTGAACACTGAAGCTTTCTTT.

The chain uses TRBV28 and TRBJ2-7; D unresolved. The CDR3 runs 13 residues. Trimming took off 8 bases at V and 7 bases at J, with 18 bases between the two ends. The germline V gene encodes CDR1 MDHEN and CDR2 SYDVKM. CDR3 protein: CASRPGRSGEQYF. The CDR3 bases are TGTGCCAGCCGACCCGGACGGTCCGGTGAGCAGTACTTC.

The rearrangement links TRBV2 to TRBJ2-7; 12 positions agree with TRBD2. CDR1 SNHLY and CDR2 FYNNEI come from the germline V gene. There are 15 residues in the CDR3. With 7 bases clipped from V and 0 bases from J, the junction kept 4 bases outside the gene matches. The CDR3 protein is CASKGLAGNSYEQYF. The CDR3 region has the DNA TGTGCCAGCAAAGGACTAGCGGGGAACTCCTACGAGCAGTACTTC.

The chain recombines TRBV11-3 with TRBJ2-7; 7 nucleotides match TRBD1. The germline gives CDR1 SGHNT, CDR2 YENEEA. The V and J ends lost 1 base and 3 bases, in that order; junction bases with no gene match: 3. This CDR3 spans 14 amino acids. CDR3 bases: TGTGCCAGCAGCTTAGTTGACAGGGACTACGAGCAGTACTTC. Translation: CASSLVDRDYEQYF.

DNA of the CDR3: TGCGCCAGCAGCTTATCCCTCGGGGGACAGGGAATAAACGAGCAGTACTTC. As protein: CASSLSLGGQGINEQYF. The gene calls are TRBV5-1 and TRBJ2-7; 9 bases are shared with TRBD1. The germline V gene has CDR1 SGHRS and CDR2 YFSETQ. The CDR3 consists of 17 residues. The trim removed 2 bases at V and 5 bases at J, leaving 14 bases unmatched.

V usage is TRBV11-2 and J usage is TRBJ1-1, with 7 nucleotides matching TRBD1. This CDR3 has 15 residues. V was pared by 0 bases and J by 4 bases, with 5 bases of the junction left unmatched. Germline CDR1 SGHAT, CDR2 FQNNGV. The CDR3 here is CASSLDAGGGTEAFF. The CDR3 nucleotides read TGTGCCAGCAGCTTAGATGCAGGGGGGGGCACTGAAGCTTTCTTT.

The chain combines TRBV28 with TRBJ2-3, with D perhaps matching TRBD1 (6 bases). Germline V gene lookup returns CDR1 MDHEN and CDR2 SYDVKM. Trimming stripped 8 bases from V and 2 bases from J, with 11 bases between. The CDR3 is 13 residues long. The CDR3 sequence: CASLQGNTDTQYF. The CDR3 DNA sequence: TGTGCCAGCTTGCAGGGGAACACAGATACGCAGTATTTT. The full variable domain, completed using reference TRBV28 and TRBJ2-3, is DVKVTQSSRYLVKRTGEKVFLECVQDMDHENMFWYRQDPGLGLRLIYFSYDVKMKEKGDIPEGYSVSREKKERFSLILESASTNQTSMYLCASLQGNTDTQYFGPGTRLTVL.

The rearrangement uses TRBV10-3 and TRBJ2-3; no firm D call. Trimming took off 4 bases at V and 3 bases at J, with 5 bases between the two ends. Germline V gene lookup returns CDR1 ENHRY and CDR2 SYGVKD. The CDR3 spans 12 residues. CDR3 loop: CAISVGTDTQYF. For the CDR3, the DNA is TGTGCCATCAGTGTTGGTACAGATACGCAGTATTTT.

The CDR3 spells CASSVGYSSYEQYF. DNA for the CDR3: TGTGCCAGCAGCGTAGGGTACAGCTCCTACGAGCAGTACTTC. The chain employs TRBV9 and TRBJ2-7; D gene ambiguous. The V gene lost 0 bases and the J gene lost 0 bases, with 7 bases spanning the gap. The CDR3 runs to 14 residues. Germline values: CDR1 SGDLS, CDR2 YYNGEE.

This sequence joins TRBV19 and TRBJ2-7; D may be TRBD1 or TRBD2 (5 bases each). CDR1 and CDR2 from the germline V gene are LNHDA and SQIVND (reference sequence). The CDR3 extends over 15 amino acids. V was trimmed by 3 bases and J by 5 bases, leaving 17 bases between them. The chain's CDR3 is CASSMIRGVANEQYF. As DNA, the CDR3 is TGTGCCAGTAGTATGATACGAGGGGTTGCGAACGAGCAGTACTTC.

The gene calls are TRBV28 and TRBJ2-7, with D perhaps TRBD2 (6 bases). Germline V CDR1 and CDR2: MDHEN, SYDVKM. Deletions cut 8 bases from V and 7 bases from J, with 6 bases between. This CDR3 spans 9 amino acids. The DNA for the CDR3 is TGTGCCAGCGGGGGGGAGCAGTACTTC. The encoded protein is CASGGEQYF.

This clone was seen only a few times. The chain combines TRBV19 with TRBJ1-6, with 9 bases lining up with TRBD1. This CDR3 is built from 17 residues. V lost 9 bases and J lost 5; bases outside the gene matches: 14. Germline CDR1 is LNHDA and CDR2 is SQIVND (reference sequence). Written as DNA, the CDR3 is TGTGCCAGCCGGGACAGGGCCTCCAACGGGAATAATTCACCCCTCCACTTT. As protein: CASRDRASNGNNSPLHF.

DNA of the CDR3: TGTGCCAGCAGCTTAGACGGGGGGAGCTCTGGAAACACCATATATTTT. Translated, it gives CASSLDGGSSGNTIYF. The chain joins TRBV13 to TRBJ1-3, with D perhaps matching TRBD1 (5 bases). Germline V gene data show CDR1 as PRHDT and CDR2 as FYEKMQ (reference sequence). The CDR3 is 16 amino acids. V was shortened by 1 base and J by 0 bases, with 10 bases between the two germline ends.

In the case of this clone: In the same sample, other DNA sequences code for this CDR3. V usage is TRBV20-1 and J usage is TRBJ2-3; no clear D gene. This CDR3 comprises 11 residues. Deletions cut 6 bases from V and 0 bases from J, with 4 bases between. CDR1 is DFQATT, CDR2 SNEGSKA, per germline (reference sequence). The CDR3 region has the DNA TGCAGTGCGCCTAGCACAGATACGCAGTATTTT. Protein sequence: CSAPSTDTQYF.

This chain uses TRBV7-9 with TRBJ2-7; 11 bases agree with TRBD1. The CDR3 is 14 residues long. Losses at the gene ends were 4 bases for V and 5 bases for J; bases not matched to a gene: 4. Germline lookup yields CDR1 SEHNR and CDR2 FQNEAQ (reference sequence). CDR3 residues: CASSSWDRGNEQYF. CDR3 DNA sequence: TGTGCCAGCAGCTCTTGGGACAGGGGGAACGAGCAGTACTTC.

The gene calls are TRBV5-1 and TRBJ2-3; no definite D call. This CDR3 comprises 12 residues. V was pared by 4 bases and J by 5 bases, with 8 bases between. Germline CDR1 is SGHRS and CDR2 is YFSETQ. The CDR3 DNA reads TGCGCCAGCAGCCCGTGGGGAGATACGCAGTATTTT. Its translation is CASSPWGDTQYF.